Listed here are 29 T cell receptor beta chains from one sample, sequenced in a study of T cell responses to AZD1222 COVID-19 vaccine. Clones were read by immunoSEQ multiplex PCR, and TCRdb kept only the in-frame ones, dropping some. The data show 150,000 to 180,000 clones, roughly nine tenths seen once. Sample: peripheral blood, taken after recovery from COVID-19. The origin of the receptors is an adult who had recovered from COVID-19.

The CDR3 loop reads CASSYGGVLGYGYTF. As DNA, the CDR3 is TGTGCCAGCAGTTACGGAGGGGTCTTGGGCTATGGCTACACCTTC. This sequence joins TRBV6-2 or TRBV6-3 and TRBJ1-2, with a possible D match to TRBD1 (5 bases). The CDR3 is 15 amino acids. Per the germline V gene, CDR1 is MNHEY and CDR2 is SVGEGT. The V end was cut by 2 bases, the J end by 4 bases, with 14 bases between.

The chain uses TRBV5-1 and TRBJ2-1; 10 bases agree with TRBD1. Germline values: CDR1 SGHRS, CDR2 YFSETQ. The J segment lost 8 bases and the V segment lost 4 bases, leaving 12 bases of the junction unmatched. The CDR3 spans 16 residues. The chain's CDR3 is CASSHPGGQGKYEQFF. The CDR3 bases are TGCGCCAGCAGCCATCCCGGGGGACAGGGGAAGTATGAGCAGTTCTTC. The complete variable domain, with remaining parts taken from reference TRBV5-1 and TRBJ2-1, reads KAGVTQTPRYLIKTRGQQVTLSCSPISGHRSVSWYQQTPGQGLQFLFEYFSETQRNKGNFPGRFSGRQFSNSRSEMNVSTLELGDSALYLCASSHPGGQGKYEQFFGPGTRLTVL.

V and J are TRBV27 and TRBJ2-1; 8 bases line up with TRBD2. Germline values: CDR1 MNHEY, CDR2 SMNVEV (reference sequence). This CDR3 contains 15 residues. After removal of 2 bases from V and 9 bases from J, the junction contained 9 bases not matched to a gene. The CDR3 DNA sequence: TGTGCCAGCAGTTTACTTAGCGGGACTACGGTTGAGCAGTTCTTC. This codes for CASSLLSGTTVEQFF.

The genes are TRBV28 and TRBJ1-6, with D unresolved. The length of the CDR3 is 14 residues. CDR1 is MDHEN and CDR2 is SYDVKM in the germline V gene. Trimming pared 6 bases from V and 14 bases from J, leaving 20 bases between. The CDR3: CASSPGSLIISLHF. The CDR3 coding sequence is TGTGCCAGCAGCCCCGGTTCGCTCATCATATCCCTCCACTTT.

This clone was recorded once. The chain combines TRBV10-1 with TRBJ1-1; D call uncertain. V was clipped by 0 bases and J by 0 bases, with 8 bases between them. This CDR3 has 15 residues. Germline V gene data show CDR1 as WNHNN and CDR2 as SYGVQD (reference sequence). CDR3 in DNA: TGCGCCAGCAGTGAGTCGCCCGGGGTGAACACTGAAGCTTTCTTT. This sequence encodes CASSESPGVNTEAFF.

The chain has TRBV19 and TRBJ1-2; the match to TRBD1 covers 8 bases. The CDR3 runs 16 residues. Losses at the gene ends were 4 bases for V and 4 bases for J; bases not matched to a gene: 11. Germline CDR1 and CDR2: LNHDA and SQIVND (reference sequence). The CDR3 loop reads CASSKVPGQGPYGYTF. CDR3 coding DNA: TGTGCCAGTAGTAAAGTCCCCGGACAGGGACCCTATGGCTACACCTTC.

This clone has only one observation. The chain has TRBV25-1 and TRBJ1-5, with 10 bases that match TRBD1. Germline assignment: CDR1 MGHDK and CDR2 SYGVNS. With 3 bases clipped from V and 9 bases from J, the junction kept 11 bases outside the gene matches. The CDR3 extends over 16 amino acids. CDR3 sequence: CASSESGTGARSPQHF. The CDR3 nucleotides are TGTGCCAGCAGTGAGTCCGGGACAGGGGCGCGATCGCCCCAGCATTTT. The whole variable domain, remainder taken from reference TRBV25-1 and TRBJ1-5, is EADIYQTPRYLVIGTGKKITLECSQTMGHDKMYWYQQDPGMELHLIHYSYGVNSTEKGDLSSESTVSRIRTEHFPLTLESARPSHTSQYLCASSESGTGARSPQHFGDGTRLSIL.

V and J are TRBV5-1 and TRBJ2-1; TRBD2 matches 8 bases. This CDR3 has 16 residues. Trimming took 4 bases from V and 7 from J; bases not matched to a gene: 13. Germline V gene sequence: CDR1 SGHRS, CDR2 YFSETQ. The DNA of the CDR3 is TGCGCCAGCAGCCCGGAGGGTAGCGGGGACCGTAATGAGCAGTTCTTC. Protein: CASSPEGSGDRNEQFF.

The gene calls are TRBV11-1 and TRBJ2-1; D remains unclear. V dropped 5 bases and J dropped 8 bases, with 13 bases sitting between them. The CDR3 contains 13 residues. CDR1 SGHAT and CDR2 FQDESV come from the germline V gene (reference sequence). CDR3 loop: CASSLTLRDEQFF. The CDR3 DNA reads TGTGCCAGCAGCCTTACGCTCCGGGATGAGCAGTTCTTC.

The table lists this clone with a few counts. The rearrangement joins TRBV5-1 to TRBJ2-2; 9 bases align to TRBD2. The CDR3 extends over 17 amino acids. V gave up 2 bases and J gave up 2 bases; unmatched junction bases: 7. The germline CDR1 and CDR2 sequences are SGHRS and YFSETQ. Here the CDR3 reads CASSFSGTSSNTGELFF. The DNA of the CDR3 is TGCGCCAGCAGCTTCTCCGGGACTAGCTCCAACACCGGGGAGCTGTTTTTT.

This rearrangement joins TRBV6-2 or TRBV6-3 to TRBJ2-5, with a weak D call TRBD1 (5 bases). This CDR3 contains 17 residues. Deletions cut 0 bases from V and 2 bases from J, with 16 bases between. CDR1 is MNHEY and CDR2 is SVGEGT in the germline V gene. CDR3 amino acids: CASSYSFRESTQETQYF. The CDR3 region has the DNA TGTGCCAGCAGTTACTCGTTCAGGGAAAGTACACAAGAGACCCAGTACTTC.

The chain joins TRBV29-1 to TRBJ2-5, with D unresolved. Germline values: CDR1 SQVTM, CDR2 ANQGSEA. This CDR3 is 12 amino acids long. V gave up 3 bases and J gave up 2 bases, with 7 bases separating them. DNA of the CDR3: TGCAGCGTTGACGCACAGCAAGAGACCCAGTACTTC. Amino acids: CSVDAQQETQYF.

This chain uses TRBV7-2 with TRBJ1-5, with D possibly matching TRBD1 (6 bases). Per germline, CDR1 SGHTA and CDR2 FQGNSA. The ends were cut back, 1 base at V and 7 bases at J, with 14 bases in the middle. The CDR3 has 15 amino acids. This CDR3 is CASSLDGQFGQPQHF. CDR3 coding DNA: TGTGCCAGCAGCTTAGACGGACAGTTCGGCCAGCCCCAGCATTTT.

The chain uses TRBV6-5 and TRBJ2-7; 9 nucleotides align to TRBD1. CDR1 is MNHEY and CDR2 is SVGAGI in the germline V gene. Trimming at V came to 6 bases and at J to 3 bases, leaving 9 bases not matched to a gene. CDR3 length: 15 residues. CDR3 in amino acids: CASRTSGTGRYEQYF. The CDR3 DNA sequence: TGTGCCAGCAGAACCTCCGGGACAGGGCGCTACGAGCAGTACTTC.

The CDR3 DNA follows: TGTGCCAGCTCACCGGCGAGGGGAGCGTACAATGAGCAGTTCTTC. This encodes CASSPARGAYNEQFF. The chain employs TRBV18 and TRBJ2-1, with D perhaps given as TRBD1 or TRBD2 (5 bases each). This CDR3 spans 15 amino acids. Trimming stripped 3 bases from V and 4 bases from J, with 13 bases between. Per germline, CDR1 KGHSH and CDR2 LQKENI.

This clone was seen once. V and J are TRBV3-1 (or the pseudogene TRBV3-2) and TRBJ1-2, with unresolved D. V was cut by 4 bases and J by 6 bases, with 21 bases left in between. The CDR3 sequence is 16 residues long. Per germline, CDR1 LGHDT and CDR2 YNNKEL (reference sequence). The CDR3 coding sequence is TGTGCCAGCAGCCCCGCACGGGGTTCTTTGAGGGATGGCTACACCTTC. Protein: CASSPARGSLRDGYTF.

This chain joins TRBV7-9 and TRBJ2-1; D uncertain. Trimming left V 2 bases short and J 6 bases short, with 11 bases between. This CDR3 contains 14 residues. Germline-derived CDR1 and CDR2 are SEHNR and FQNEAQ (reference sequence). The CDR3 DNA reads TGTGCCAGCAGCTTATTTACGCCTCTCAATGAGCAGTTCTTC. Its translation: CASSLFTPLNEQFF.

The chain is built from TRBV5-6 and TRBJ2-7; 7 nucleotides align to TRBD1. This CDR3 has 14 residues. Germline lookup yields CDR1 SGHDT and CDR2 YYEEEE. Germline trimming cut 2 bases from V and 9 bases from J; bases unmatched to any gene: 11. The CDR3 bases are TGTGCCAGCAGCTTCACAGGGGACCCTTACCGGCAGTACTTC. This gives the protein CASSFTGDPYRQYF.

The chain joins TRBV10-3 to TRBJ2-3; 13 nucleotides align to TRBD2. The V gene end was trimmed by 4 bases and the J gene end by 0 bases; junction bases not matched to a gene: 4. CDR3 length equals 17 residues. Germline assignment: CDR1 ENHRY and CDR2 SYGVKD. The CDR3, as DNA: TGTGCCATCAGTGGGACTAGCGGGGGCATTAGCACAGATACGCAGTATTTT. Residues: CAISGTSGGISTDTQYF.

J is TRBJ1-2 and V is TRBV7-8; 8 nucleotides line up with TRBD1. The CDR3 sequence is 16 residues long. Germline V gene sequence: CDR1 SGHVS, CDR2 FQNEAQ. V shed 2 bases, J shed 8 bases, and the junction held 13 bases outside the gene matches. The CDR3 nucleotides are TGTGCCAGCAGCTTATCCCTGGCAGGGGGCGCGGGAGGCTACACCTTC. The encoded protein is CASSLSLAGGAGGYTF.

The DNA for the CDR3 is TGTGCCACCAGACAGGGGGTTGGGACCCAGTACTTC. Protein sequence: CATRQGVGTQYF. The chain recombines TRBV19 with TRBJ2-5; 9 bases are shared with TRBD1. Germline trimming cut 10 bases from V and 7 bases from J; bases unmatched to any gene: 7. In germline, CDR1 is LNHDA, CDR2 SQIVND (reference sequence). This CDR3 has 12 residues.

J is TRBJ2-2 and V is TRBV4-1, with a possible D match to TRBD2 (5 bases). This CDR3 spans 13 amino acids. Germline CDR1 and CDR2: MGHRA and YSYEKL. V was shortened by 4 bases and J by 6 bases, with 9 bases between the two germline ends. The CDR3 is CASSRLGAGELFF. The DNA for the CDR3 is TGCGCCAGCAGCCGCCTGGGAGCCGGGGAGCTGTTTTTT.

V is TRBV9 and J is TRBJ2-5, with D possibly TRBD1 on 6 matching bases. Germline assignment: CDR1 SGDLS and CDR2 YYNGEE. The CDR3 totals 16 residues. Trimming cost V 4 bases and J 5 bases, with 21 bases left between them. In DNA, the CDR3 is TGTGCCAGCAGCCCTGGACAGAATCTGGGCCGGGAGACCCAGTACTTC. It codes for CASSPGQNLGRETQYF.

This clone was detected only a few times. This sequence joins TRBV13 and TRBJ2-1; no reliable D call. With 10 bases removed from V and 7 bases from J, the gap between germline ends came to 14 bases. The CDR3 has 12 amino acids. The germline V gene encodes CDR1 PRHDT and CDR2 FYEKMQ (reference sequence). The CDR3 DNA reads TGTGCCATCCCCTCAAAATCTAATGAGCAGTTCTTC. Its translation is CAIPSKSNEQFF. Full variable domain (rest looked up from reference TRBV13 and TRBJ2-1): AAGVIQSPRHLIKEKRETATLKCYPIPRHDTVYWYQQGPGQDPQFLISFYEKMQSDKGSIPDRFSAQQFSDYHSELNMSSLELGDSALYFCAIPSKSNEQFFGPGTRLTVL.

V and J are TRBV28 and TRBJ1-6; 8 nucleotides match TRBD1. This CDR3 is built from 14 residues. Looked up from germline, CDR1 is MDHEN and CDR2 is SYDVKM. V shed 8 bases, J shed 14 bases, and the junction held 14 bases outside the gene matches. The CDR3 reads CASYRRDRSASLHF. CDR3 nucleotides: TGTGCCAGCTACCGCCGGGACAGGAGTGCGTCCCTCCACTTT.

The chain carries TRBV3-1 (or the pseudogene TRBV3-2) and TRBJ1-1, with D hard to call. Germline values: CDR1 LGHDT, CDR2 YNNKEL (reference sequence). Between the trimmed V and J ends, which lost 1 base and 4 bases, there was a span of 4 bases. CDR3 size: 12 residues. The CDR3 loop reads CASSQGATEAFF. The CDR3 DNA sequence: TGTGCCAGCAGCCAAGGGGCCACTGAAGCTTTCTTT.

V is TRBV18 and J is TRBJ2-2; D gene ambiguous. V was pared by 1 base and J by 5 bases, with 11 bases between. Per germline, CDR1 KGHSH and CDR2 LQKENI. The CDR3 runs to 15 residues. The CDR3 DNA follows: TGTGCCAGCTCACCACGGGTCAAAGGGACCGGGGAGCTGTTTTTT. This codes for CASSPRVKGTGELFF.

This clone appeared many times. This rearrangement joins TRBV10-3 to TRBJ2-1, with TRBD1 as a possible D gene (6 bases). In germline, CDR1 is ENHRY, CDR2 SYGVKD. The V and J ends lost 3 bases and 2 bases respectively, with 14 bases between them. This CDR3 has 16 residues. CDR3 region: CAISEQGEMAYNEQFF. CDR3 bases: TGTGCCATCAGTGAACAGGGTGAAATGGCCTACAATGAGCAGTTCTTC.

The gene calls are TRBV5-4 and TRBJ2-3; no definite D call. Germline loops: CDR1 SGHNT, CDR2 YYREEE (reference sequence). The CDR3 consists of 17 residues. V lost 0 bases, J lost 0 bases, and 14 bases lay in between. The CDR3 DNA reads as TGTGCCAGCAGCTTGGTTCATTTTCTTGGCAGCACAGATACGCAGTATTTT. Residues: CASSLVHFLGSTDTQYF.